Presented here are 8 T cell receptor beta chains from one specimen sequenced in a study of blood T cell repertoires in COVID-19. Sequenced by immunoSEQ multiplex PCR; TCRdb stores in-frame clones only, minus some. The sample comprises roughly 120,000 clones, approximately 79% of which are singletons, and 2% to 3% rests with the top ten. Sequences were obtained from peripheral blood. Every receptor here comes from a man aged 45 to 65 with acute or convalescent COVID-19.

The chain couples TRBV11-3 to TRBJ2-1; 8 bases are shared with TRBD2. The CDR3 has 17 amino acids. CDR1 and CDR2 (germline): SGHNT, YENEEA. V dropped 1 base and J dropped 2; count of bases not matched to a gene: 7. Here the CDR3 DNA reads TGTGCCAGCAGCTTAGGTGGAGGTAGCGGGGCCTACAATGAGCAGTTCTTC. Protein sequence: CASSLGGGSGAYNEQFF. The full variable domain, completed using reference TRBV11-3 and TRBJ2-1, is EAGVVQSPRYKIIEKKQPVAFWCNPISGHNTLYWYLQNLGQGPELLIRYENEEAVDDSQLPKDRFSAERLKGVDSTLKIQPAELGDSAVYLCASSLGGGSGAYNEQFFGPGTRLTVL.

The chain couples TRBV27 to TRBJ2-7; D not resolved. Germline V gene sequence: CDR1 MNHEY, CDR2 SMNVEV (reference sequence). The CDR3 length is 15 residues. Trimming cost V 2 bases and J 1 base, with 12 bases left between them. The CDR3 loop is CASSLNPTMSYEQYF. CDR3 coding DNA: TGTGCCAGCAGTTTAAACCCAACTATGTCCTACGAGCAGTACTTC.

The CDR3 sequence: CASRTRGAGELFF. CDR3 nucleotide sequence: TGTGCCAGCAGAACAAGAGGCGCCGGGGAGCTGTTTTTT. J is TRBJ2-2 and V is TRBV12-3 or TRBV12-4; no clear D gene. Trimming left V 6 bases short and J 6 bases short, with 11 bases between. The CDR3 length is 13 residues.

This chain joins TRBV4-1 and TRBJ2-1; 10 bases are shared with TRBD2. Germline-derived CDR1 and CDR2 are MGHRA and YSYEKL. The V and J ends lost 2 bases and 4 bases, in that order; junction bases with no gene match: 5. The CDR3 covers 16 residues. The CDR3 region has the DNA TGCGCCAGCAGCCAATTACTAGCGGGACAGTACAATGAGCAGTTCTTC. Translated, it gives CASSQLLAGQYNEQFF.

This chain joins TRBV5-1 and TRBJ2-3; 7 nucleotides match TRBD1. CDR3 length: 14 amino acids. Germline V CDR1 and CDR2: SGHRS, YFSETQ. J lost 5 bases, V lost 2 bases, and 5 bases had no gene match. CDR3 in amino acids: CASSLRGPGDTQYF. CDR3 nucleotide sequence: TGCGCCAGCAGCTTAAGGGGGCCGGGAGATACGCAGTATTTT. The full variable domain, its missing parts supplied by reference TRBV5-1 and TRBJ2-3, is KAGVTQTPRYLIKTRGQQVTLSCSPISGHRSVSWYQQTPGQGLQFLFEYFSETQRNKGNFPGRFSGRQFSNSRSEMNVSTLELGDSALYLCASSLRGPGDTQYFGPGTRLTVL.

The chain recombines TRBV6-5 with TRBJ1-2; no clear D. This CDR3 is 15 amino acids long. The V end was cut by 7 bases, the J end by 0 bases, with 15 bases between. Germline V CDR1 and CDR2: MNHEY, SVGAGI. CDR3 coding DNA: TGTGCCAGCACCCTTTGGAGGACCACTAACTATGGCTACACCTTC. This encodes CASTLWRTTNYGYTF.

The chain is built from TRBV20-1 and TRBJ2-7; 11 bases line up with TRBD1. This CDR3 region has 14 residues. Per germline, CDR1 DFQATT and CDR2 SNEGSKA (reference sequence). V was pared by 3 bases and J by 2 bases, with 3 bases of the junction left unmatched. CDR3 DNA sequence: TGCAGTGCTAGTGTGGGACAGGGGGCCTACGAGCAGTACTTC. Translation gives CSASVGQGAYEQYF.

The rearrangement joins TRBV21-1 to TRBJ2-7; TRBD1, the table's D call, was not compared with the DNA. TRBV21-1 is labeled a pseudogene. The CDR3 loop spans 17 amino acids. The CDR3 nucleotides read TGTGCCAGCAGTACCGACGGGACAGCCACCTCTTCCTACGAGCAGTACTTC. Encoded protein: CASSTDGTATSSYEQYF.